Each of the 24 T cell receptor beta chains below was sequenced from the same sample in a study of blood T cells in healthy people across ages. Primers used in a second PCR of about 7 to 12 cycles were a sample-barcoded 5' primer and a J-beta primer mix. TCRdb called the 5' RACE reads again in MiXCR, with one record for every CDR3 protein. The sample yields over 1,500,000 distinct CDR3 sequences, 40% to 55% seen once. Sequenced sample: blood. The receptors stem from a woman aged 40 to 55 in good health.

This chain connects TRBV7-2 to TRBJ1-6, with 11 positions matching TRBD1. Germline loops: CDR1 SGHTA, CDR2 FQGNSA. After removal of 1 base from V and 7 bases from J, the junction contained 3 bases not matched to a gene. The CDR3 totals 16 residues. The CDR3 region is CASSLEGQGANSPLHF. CDR3 DNA sequence: TGTGCCAGCAGCTTAGAAGGACAGGGGGCGAATTCACCCCTCCACTTT. Full variable domain (rest looked up from reference TRBV7-2 and TRBJ1-6): GAGVSQSPSNKVTEKGKDVELRCDPISGHTALYWYRQSLGQGLEFLIYFQGNSAPDKSGLPSDRFSAERTGGSVSTLTIQRTQQEDSAVYLCASSLEGQGANSPLHFGNGTRLTVT.

The V call is TRBV7-9, the J call TRBJ2-5; D unresolved. Germline-derived CDR1 and CDR2 are SEHNR and FQNEAQ (reference sequence). Trimming cost V 3 bases and J 3 bases, with 11 bases left between them. This CDR3 comprises 14 residues. The CDR3 sequence is CASSFLLPEETQYF. CDR3 coding DNA: TGTGCCAGCAGCTTCCTTTTGCCGGAAGAGACCCAGTACTTC.

This clonotype was seen a few times. The CDR3 nucleotides are TGTGCCAGCAGCCCAGGACTAGCGGGGGGGCCGGGTGTAGGCAATGAGCAGTTCTTC. Protein product: CASSPGLAGGPGVGNEQFF. The chain combines TRBV3-1 with TRBJ2-1; 15 nucleotides line up with TRBD2. The CDR3 has 19 amino acids. V trimming: 4 bases; J trimming: 6 bases; junction bases outside the gene matches: 13. Per germline, CDR1 LGHDT and CDR2 YNNKEL (reference sequence).

The rearrangement links TRBV7-9 to TRBJ2-5; 8 bases line up with TRBD2. The CDR3 length is 17 residues. The V segment lost 4 bases and the J segment 11 bases; nucleotides outside the gene matches: 21. The germline CDR1 and CDR2 sequences are SEHNR and FQNEAQ (reference sequence). This CDR3 reads CASSSTLSGNSYNEQYF. DNA of the CDR3: TGTGCCAGCAGCTCTACTCTTAGCGGGAACTCCTACAATGAGCAGTACTTC.

This CDR3 is CASSYYGGLEQYF. CDR3 in DNA: TGTGCCAGCAGTTACTACGGGGGTCTCGAGCAGTACTTC. The chain recombines TRBV6-5 with TRBJ2-5; TRBD2 is a possible D gene (6 bases). The better agreement between TRBJ2-7 and the DNA end casts doubt on the J call. Germline V CDR1 and CDR2: MNHEY, SVGAGI. CDR3 size: 13 residues.

CDR3 DNA: TGCGCCAGCAGCGTGGAGCCCGGAGAGACCCAGTACTTC. This codes for CASSVEPGETQYF. The chain joins TRBV5-1 to TRBJ2-5; D is unresolved. V shed 4 bases and J shed 4 bases, with 11 bases lying between them. CDR3 size: 13 residues. Germline CDR1 is SGHRS and CDR2 is YFSETQ.

CDR3 protein: CASSSGSRYNEQFF. The CDR3 DNA sequence: TGTGCCAGCAGTTCAGGGTCTCGGTACAATGAGCAGTTCTTC. The chain links TRBV7-2 to TRBJ2-1; tentatively, D is TRBD1 (5 bases). Trimming shortened V by 6 bases and J by 4 bases, and 13 bases separated the two germline ends. The CDR3 contains 14 residues. Germline lookup yields CDR1 SGHTA and CDR2 FQGNSA.

The gene calls are TRBV7-2 and TRBJ2-7; a possible D gene is TRBD2 (6 bases). The CDR3 has 15 residues. Per germline, CDR1 SGHTA and CDR2 FQGNSA. V was shortened by 0 bases and J by 1 base, with 10 bases between the two germline ends. CDR3 sequence reads: CASSLAAGTSYEQYF. The CDR3 bases are TGTGCCAGCAGCTTAGCGGCAGGGACTTCCTACGAGCAGTACTTC.

V is TRBV28 and J is TRBJ2-1, with TRBD2 identical over 12 bases. CDR3 size: 18 residues. CDR1 is MDHEN, CDR2 SYDVKM, per germline. J lost 4 bases, V lost 6 bases, and 13 bases had no gene match. The CDR3 region has the DNA TGTGCCAGCAGACCCACTCAACTAGCGGGGGGTGCGTACAATGAGCAGTTCTTC. Protein sequence: CASRPTQLAGGAYNEQFF.

This chain joins TRBV7-2 and TRBJ2-1, with a weak D call TRBD2 (5 bases). In germline, CDR1 is SGHTA, CDR2 FQGNSA. The ends were cut back, 3 bases at V and 0 bases at J, with 12 bases in the middle. This CDR3 has 16 amino acids. The CDR3 DNA reads as TGTGCCAGCAGCTTCGTACTAGGAAGCTCCTACAATGAGCAGTTCTTC. This sequence encodes CASSFVLGSSYNEQFF.

The chain is built from TRBV6-5 and TRBJ1-4; 7 nucleotides align to TRBD1. CDR1 MNHEY and CDR2 SVGAGI come from the germline V gene. The CDR3 sequence is 12 residues long. V dropped 10 bases and J dropped 8; count of bases not matched to a gene: 7. In nucleotides, the CDR3 is TGTGCCACTAGACAGGGCAGGGAAAAACTGTTTTTT. It codes for CATRQGREKLFF.

In its sample, this clonotype was seen a few times. The chain has TRBV7-2 and TRBJ1-1; tentative D call: TRBD1 (6 bases). The CDR3 consists of 14 residues. Per germline, CDR1 SGHTA and CDR2 FQGNSA. V lost 4 bases, J lost 0 bases, and 9 bases lay in between. CDR3 nucleotides: TGTGCCAGCAGCTCTGGACAGTTGAACACTGAAGCTTTCTTT. Encoded protein: CASSSGQLNTEAFF.

A note on this clonotype: Germline is not matched at one junction end, which may reflect a read error. The chain has TRBV20-1 and TRBJ1-6; 7 bases are a match to TRBD1. Germline assignment: CDR1 DFQATT and CDR2 SNEGSKA (reference sequence). There are 17 residues in the CDR3. Here the CDR3 DNA reads TGCGGTGCTAGACGGGGAACGACAGGGTTACGCACTTCACCCCTCCACTTT. Translated: CGARRGTTGLRTSPLHF.

V gene TRBV20-1 combines with J gene TRBJ1-2; the match to TRBD1 covers 7 bases. The V gene's germline CDR1 is DFQATT and CDR2 SNEGSKA (reference sequence). The CDR3 has 16 amino acids. Unmatched junction bases numbered 12, after V lost 3 bases and J lost 2 bases. CDR3 loop: CSASLGTASLNYGYTF. In DNA form, the CDR3 reads TGCAGTGCTAGCCTCGGGACAGCCTCTTTAAACTATGGCTACACCTTC.

The V gene is TRBV4-1, the J gene TRBJ2-7; 7 bases are a match to TRBD2. J lost 9 bases, V lost 3 bases, and 11 bases had no gene match. Germline CDR1 and CDR2: MGHRA and YSYEKL. This CDR3 is 14 amino acids long. The CDR3 DNA reads TGCGCCAGCAGCCAGAAGCTAGCGGCTCCCGTGCAGTACTTC. Its protein is CASSQKLAAPVQYF.

The sample holds a few counts of this clonotype. The chain is built from TRBV6-2 or TRBV6-3 and TRBJ1-2; D ambiguous. The CDR3 totals 14 residues. In germline, CDR1 is MNHEY, CDR2 SVGEGT. With 2 bases removed from V and 5 bases from J, the gap between germline ends came to 12 bases. The CDR3 DNA follows: TGTGCCAGCAGTTACGCTACCTCGGGGTATGGCTACACCTTC. As protein: CASSYATSGYGYTF.

This clonotype has more than one count but fewer than ten. The rearrangement links TRBV14 to TRBJ1-2; unclear D gene. V was clipped by 0 bases and J by 2 bases, with 10 bases between them. The CDR3 loop spans 15 amino acids. Looked up from germline, CDR1 is SGHDN and CDR2 is FVKESK. CDR3 protein: CASSQDFTVNYGYTF. DNA for the CDR3: TGTGCCAGCAGCCAAGATTTCACTGTGAACTATGGCTACACCTTC.

The genes are TRBV12-3 or TRBV12-4 and TRBJ2-3, with D possibly called TRBD1 or TRBD2 (5 bases each). The CDR3 loop spans 14 amino acids. Trimming left V 3 bases short and J 4 bases short, with 11 bases between. The CDR3 here is CASSFRVGADTQYF. The CDR3 region has the DNA TGTGCCAGCAGTTTCCGGGTGGGGGCAGATACGCAGTATTTT.

This clonotype has a single count. A read error may produce the germline difference seen at one junction end. The chain combines TRBV7-3 with TRBJ2-5; D unclear. The CDR3 is 13 residues long. In germline, CDR1 is SGHTA, CDR2 FQGTGA. The CDR3 DNA reads TGTGCCAGCAGCTTAACGTTTAAAGAGACCCGGTACTTC. This sequence encodes CASSLTFKETRYF.

This clonotype was recorded a few times. CDR3 region: CASSSPLVGNEQFF. The CDR3 DNA sequence: TGTGCCAGCAGTTCTCCCCTTGTGGGGAATGAGCAGTTCTTC. The chain combines TRBV7-2 with TRBJ2-1; D uncertain. This CDR3 spans 14 amino acids. The V end lost 6 bases, the J end lost 7 bases, and 16 bases lay between the germline ends. Germline lookup yields CDR1 SGHTA and CDR2 FQGNSA.

This clonotype has at least ten counts. The chain recombines TRBV7-2 with TRBJ2-5, with a tentative D call TRBD1 (6 bases). The V end lost 5 bases, the J end lost 2 bases, and 21 bases lay between the germline ends. The CDR3 spans 17 residues. CDR1 is SGHTA, CDR2 FQGNSA, per germline. The CDR3 DNA follows: TGTGCCAGCAGCGTATCCACAACTGGCAGGGGTCAAGAGACCCAGTACTTC. This codes for CASSVSTTGRGQETQYF.

V is TRBV5-6 and J is TRBJ2-5; 10 nucleotides match TRBD2. Germline V lookup: CDR1 SGHDT, CDR2 YYEEEE. CDR3 length equals 15 residues. Losses at the gene ends were 5 bases for V and 7 bases for J; bases not matched to a gene: 11. CDR3 DNA: TGTGCCAGCAGATTAGCGGGGGGCCCGCCGGCGACCCAGTACTTC. It yields the protein CASRLAGGPPATQYF.

The chain carries TRBV29-1 and TRBJ1-2; 8 bases fit TRBD1. The V gene end was trimmed by 7 bases and the J gene end by 4 bases; junction bases not matched to a gene: 8. Germline values: CDR1 SQVTM, CDR2 ANQGSEA. There are 13 residues in the CDR3. The CDR3 sequence is CSAENRGFYGYTF. In DNA, the CDR3 is TGCAGCGCCGAAAACAGGGGGTTCTATGGCTACACCTTC.

The V gene is TRBV20-1, the J gene TRBJ2-1, with D perhaps matching TRBD2 (5 bases). The DNA end favors TRBJ2-7, so the J call may be wrong. CDR3 length: 17 residues. CDR1 DFQATT and CDR2 SNEGSKA come from the germline V gene (reference sequence). As DNA, the CDR3 is TGCAGTGCTAGAGTCCCGAACGGACTGGTCCTCTACAATGAGCAGTACTTC. Encoded protein: CSARVPNGLVLYNEQYF.